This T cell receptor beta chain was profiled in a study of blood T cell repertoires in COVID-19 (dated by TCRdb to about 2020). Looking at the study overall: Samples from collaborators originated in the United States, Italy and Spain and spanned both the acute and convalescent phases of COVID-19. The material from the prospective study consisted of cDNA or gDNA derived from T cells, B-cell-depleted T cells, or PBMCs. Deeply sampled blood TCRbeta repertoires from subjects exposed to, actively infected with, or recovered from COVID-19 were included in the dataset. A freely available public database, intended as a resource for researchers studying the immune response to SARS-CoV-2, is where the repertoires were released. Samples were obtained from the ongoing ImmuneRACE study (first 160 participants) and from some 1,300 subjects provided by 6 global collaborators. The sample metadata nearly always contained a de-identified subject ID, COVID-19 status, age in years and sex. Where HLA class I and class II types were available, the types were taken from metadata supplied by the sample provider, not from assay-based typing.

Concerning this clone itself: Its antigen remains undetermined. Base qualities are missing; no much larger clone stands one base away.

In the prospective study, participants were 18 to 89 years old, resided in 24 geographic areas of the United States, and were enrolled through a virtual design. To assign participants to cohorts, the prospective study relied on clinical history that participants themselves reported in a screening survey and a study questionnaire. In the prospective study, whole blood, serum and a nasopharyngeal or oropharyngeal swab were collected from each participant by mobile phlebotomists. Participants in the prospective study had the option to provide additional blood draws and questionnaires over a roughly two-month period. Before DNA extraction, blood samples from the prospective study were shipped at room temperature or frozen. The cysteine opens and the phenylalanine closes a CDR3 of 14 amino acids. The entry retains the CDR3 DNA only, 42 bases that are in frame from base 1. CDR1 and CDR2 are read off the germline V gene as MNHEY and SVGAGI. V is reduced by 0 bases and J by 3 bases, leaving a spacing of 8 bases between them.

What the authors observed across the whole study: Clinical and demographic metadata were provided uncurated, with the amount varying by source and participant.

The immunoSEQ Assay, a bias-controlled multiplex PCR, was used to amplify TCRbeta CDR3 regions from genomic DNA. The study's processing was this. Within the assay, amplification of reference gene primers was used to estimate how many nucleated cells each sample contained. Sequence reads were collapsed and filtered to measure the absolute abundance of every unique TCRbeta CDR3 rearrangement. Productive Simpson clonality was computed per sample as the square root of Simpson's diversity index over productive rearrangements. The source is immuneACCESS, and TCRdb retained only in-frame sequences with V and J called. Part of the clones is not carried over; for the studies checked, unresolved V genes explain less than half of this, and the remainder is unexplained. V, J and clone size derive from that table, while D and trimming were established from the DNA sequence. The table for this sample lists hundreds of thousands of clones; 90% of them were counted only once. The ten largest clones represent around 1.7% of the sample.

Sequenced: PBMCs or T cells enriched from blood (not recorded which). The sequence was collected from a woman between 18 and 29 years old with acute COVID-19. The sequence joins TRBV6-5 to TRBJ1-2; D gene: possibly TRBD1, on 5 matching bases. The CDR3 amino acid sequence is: CASSYSSRDYGYTF. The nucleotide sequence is TGTGCCAGCAGTTACTCGAGCAGGGACTATGGCTACACCTTC.